A selection of T cell receptor beta chains follows, all from one sample in a study of monozygotic twins with inflammatory bowel disease. TCRdb reanalyzed the 5' RACE reads, giving one entry per CDR3 protein sequence and no DNA. Recorded here are about 380,000 distinct CDR3 sequences; the top ten clones represent about 2.5%. Sequences were obtained from blood. The receptors derive from a human donor with ulcerative colitis or Crohn's disease, or a healthy co-twin of an affected twin (not recorded which). The CDR3 runs from the conserved cysteine through the conserved F or W. Each record gives: J gene, CDR3 length, V gene, CDR3 protein.

TRBJ1-4,15,TRBV4-3,CASSQDNRLGEKLFF
TRBJ1-4,16,TRBV7-9,CASSFGVGATNEKLFF
TRBJ2-3,12,TRBV21-1,CASGPRTDTQYF
TRBJ2-5,14,TRBV5-1,CASMTGGLQETQYF
TRBJ2-3,15,TRBV20-1,CSARDGGRTKDTQYF
TRBJ1-1,12,TRBV6-5,CASSPRASEAFF
TRBJ2-7,13,TRBV7-2,CASSFPTSGQQYF
TRBJ2-5,13,TRBV5-5,CASSLEGPKTQYF
TRBJ2-7,15,TRBV4-1,CASSQSWDRAYEQYF
TRBJ2-3,18,TRBV5-1,CASSFIGLAGEYTDTQYF
TRBJ2-5,14,TRBV30,CAWRPLEVQETQYF
TRBJ2-3,13,TRBV4-1,CASSQLSTDTQYF
TRBJ1-2,12,TRBV20-1,CSVLQGARGYTF
TRBJ1-4,15,TRBV13,CASSLGRRVAEKLFF
TRBJ2-5,15,TRBV18,CASSPSPTSQETQYF
TRBJ2-2,11,TRBV20-1,CSGRDTGELFF